This TCR beta chain was observed in a study of blood T cell repertoires in COVID-19. Study overall: Italy, Spain and the United States were the sources of the convalescent and acute COVID-19 samples.

This CDR3 contains 13 residues. Germline trimming cut 3 bases from V and 2 bases from J; bases unmatched to any gene: 0. Germline values: CDR1 KGHSH, CDR2 LQKENI. As regards this clone: The sample carries other DNA sequences with the same CDR3.

Authors' analysis steps: Estimation of nucleated cell counts relied on the amplification of reference gene primers. Profiled with immunoSEQ multiplex PCR; TCRdb holds only in-frame clones, not every one. For V, J and clone size, that table is used; D and trimming come from the DNA. The sample has 100,000 to 150,000 clones, about 85% seen once. The chain joins TRBV18 to TRBJ2-5; 7 bases match TRBD1. This receptor was obtained from an elderly man with active or convalescent COVID-19. The specimen sequenced was peripheral blood. The CDR3: CASSPGQQETQYF. The CDR3 DNA reads TGTGCCAGCTCACCGGGACAGCAAGAGACCCAGTACTTC.